These 30 T cell receptor beta chains were sequenced from one sample in a study of cytomegalovirus exposure and HLA in healthy donors. Sequenced by immunoSEQ multiplex PCR; TCRdb stores in-frame clones only, minus some. The sample consists of roughly 130,000 clones, approximately 91% of them appearing once. The sequenced sample was PBMCs. The receptors come from a man younger than 40 in good health and CMV-seronegative.

The chain's CDR3 is CASSFETGPGETQYF. DNA of the CDR3: TGTGCCAGCAGTTTCGAAACAGGGCCGGGAGAGACCCAGTACTTC. The V call is TRBV6-1, the J call TRBJ2-5; perhaps TRBD1 as D (6 bases). Germline V gene sequence: CDR1 MNHNS, CDR2 SASEGT. The CDR3 has 15 amino acids. Trimming removed 5 bases from V and 4 bases from J, with 17 bases in between.

The chain is built from TRBV27 and TRBJ2-5; perhaps TRBD2 as D (6 bases). V was shortened by 5 bases and J by 4 bases, with 20 bases between the two germline ends. This CDR3 contains 16 residues. Looked up from germline, CDR1 is MNHEY and CDR2 is SMNVEV (reference sequence). This CDR3 reads CASSVLARRSGETQYF. The CDR3 DNA sequence: TGTGCCAGCAGTGTGCTAGCGAGGAGGTCGGGAGAGACCCAGTACTTC.

This chain joins TRBV5-1 and TRBJ2-3, with D possibly being TRBD1 (5 bases). Trimming pared 1 base from V and 4 bases from J, leaving 10 bases between. This CDR3 region has 14 residues. Germline V gene sequence: CDR1 SGHRS, CDR2 YFSETQ. The CDR3: CASSLQGYSDTQYF. CDR3 DNA: TGCGCCAGCAGCTTGCAGGGTTACTCAGATACGCAGTATTTT.

The chain is built from TRBV5-1 and TRBJ2-3; possible D gene TRBD1, 5 bases. The CDR3 is 17 residues long. From germline, CDR1 is SGHRS and CDR2 YFSETQ. V lost 4 bases and J 2 bases, leaving 20 bases between the germline ends. The CDR3, as DNA: TGCGCCAGCAGCCCCGACAGACCAAAGTTATACACAGATACGCAGTATTTT. Its translation: CASSPDRPKLYTDTQYF.

The rearrangement uses TRBV10-3 and TRBJ2-1; 10 nucleotides align to TRBD2. Germline V lookup: CDR1 ENHRY, CDR2 SYGVKD. CDR3 length: 16 amino acids. V trimming: 3 bases; J trimming: 0 bases; junction bases outside the gene matches: 2. This CDR3 reads CAISDRTSGSYNEQFF. The CDR3 bases are TGTGCCATCAGTGATCGGACTAGCGGCTCCTACAATGAGCAGTTCTTC.

This clone was detected once. The chain uses TRBV30 and TRBJ2-3; 9 nucleotides agree with TRBD2. Trimming at V came to 4 bases and at J to 10 bases, leaving 9 bases not matched to a gene. The germline gives CDR1 GTSNPN, CDR2 SVGIG (reference sequence). The CDR3 consists of 13 residues. The CDR3 DNA reads as TGTGCCTGGACCCTAGCGGGGCCCGATGCGCAGTATTTT. Protein product: CAWTLAGPDAQYF.

The rearrangement links TRBV9 to TRBJ2-5; possible D gene TRBD2, 5 bases. With 0 bases removed from V and 5 bases from J, the gap between germline ends came to 14 bases. This CDR3 spans 15 amino acids. Germline values: CDR1 SGDLS, CDR2 YYNGEE. In nucleotides, the CDR3 is TGTGCCAGCAGCGTAGACCCGGGGAGCGTGGAGACCCAGTACTTC. Protein sequence: CASSVDPGSVETQYF.

This chain joins TRBV11-2 and TRBJ1-5; D is ambiguous. The V end was cut by 6 bases, the J end by 7 bases, with 13 bases between. Per germline, CDR1 SGHAT and CDR2 FQNNGV. This CDR3 spans 13 amino acids. CDR3 DNA: TGTGCCAGCAGTGTTCGAGCTGAGCAGCCCCAGCATTTT. Protein sequence: CASSVRAEQPQHF. The whole variable domain, remainder taken from reference TRBV11-2 and TRBJ1-5, is EAGVAQSPRYKIIEKRQSVAFWCNPISGHATLYWYQQILGQGPKLLIQFQNNGVVDDSQLPKDRFSAERLKGVDSTLKIQPAKLEDSAVYLCASSVRAEQPQHFGDGTRLSIL.

The chain carries TRBV10-2 and TRBJ2-7; D gene unclear. Germline lookup yields CDR1 WSHSY and CDR2 SAAADI. The CDR3 loop spans 11 amino acids. Deletions cut 6 bases from V and 6 bases from J, with 9 bases between. The CDR3: CASRYDTEQYF. Here the CDR3 DNA reads TGCGCCAGCAGATACGACACCGAGCAGTACTTC.

The V gene is TRBV9, the J gene TRBJ2-7; 10 positions agree with TRBD2. The germline V gene encodes CDR1 SGDLS and CDR2 YYNGEE. V lost 0 bases and J lost 2; bases outside the gene matches: 2. The CDR3 is made up of 15 amino acids. CDR3 in DNA: TGTGCCAGCAGCGTAGCTGGGACTAGCGCCTACGAGCAGTACTTC. Protein sequence: CASSVAGTSAYEQYF.

The gene calls are TRBV19 and TRBJ1-3; 7 bases are a match to TRBD1. CDR1 and CDR2 from the germline V gene are LNHDA and SQIVND (reference sequence). Losses at the gene ends were 4 bases for V and 0 bases for J; bases not matched to a gene: 6. This CDR3 spans 16 amino acids. CDR3 sequence reads: CASSTTDRISGNTIYF. The CDR3 bases are TGTGCCAGTAGTACTACGGACAGGATCTCTGGAAACACCATATATTTT.

The chain combines TRBV9 with TRBJ2-5, with 7 nucleotides matching TRBD1. There are 16 residues in the CDR3. J gave up 5 bases and V 0 bases, and 10 bases lay outside the gene matches. CDR1 is SGDLS, CDR2 YYNGEE, per germline. The CDR3 coding sequence is TGTGCCAGCAGCGTAGTGGAGACAGGGCGCGGGGAGACCCAGTACTTC. This encodes CASSVVETGRGETQYF.

The chain joins TRBV4-1 to TRBJ2-7; D might be TRBD2 (6 bases). V lost 4 bases and J 5 bases, leaving 18 bases between the germline ends. CDR3 length: 15 residues. CDR1 MGHRA and CDR2 YSYEKL come from the germline V gene. The CDR3 spells CASSPRDLGSHEQYF. In DNA form, the CDR3 reads TGCGCCAGCAGCCCGCGGGACCTCGGAAGCCACGAGCAGTACTTC.

The J gene is TRBJ2-3, the V gene TRBV11-2, with TRBD2 as a possible D gene (5 bases). There are 13 residues in the CDR3. Germline-derived CDR1 and CDR2 are SGHAT and FQNNGV. Trimming took off 9 bases at V and 3 bases at J, with 13 bases between the two ends. CDR3 nucleotides: TGTGCCAGTCGCCGGACTCAGACAGATACGCAGTATTTT. Amino acids: CASRRTQTDTQYF. Full variable domain (remainder filled in from reference TRBV11-2 and TRBJ2-3): EAGVAQSPRYKIIEKRQSVAFWCNPISGHATLYWYQQILGQGPKLLIQFQNNGVVDDSQLPKDRFSAERLKGVDSTLKIQPAKLEDSAVYLCASRRTQTDTQYFGPGTRLTVL.

The rearrangement joins TRBV15 to TRBJ1-5; D remains ambiguous. Per germline, CDR1 LNHNV and CDR2 YYDKDF (reference sequence). Trimming removed 4 bases at V and 7 bases at J, with 26 bases between. The CDR3 has 18 amino acids. This CDR3 is CATSKATIVWLPGQPQHF. In DNA form, the CDR3 reads TGTGCCACCAGCAAAGCGACCATTGTTTGGCTACCGGGGCAGCCCCAGCATTTT.

The V call is TRBV11-3, the J call TRBJ1-1; tentative D call: TRBD1 (6 bases). Germline CDR1 and CDR2: SGHNT and YENEEA. Trimming removed 4 bases at V and 5 bases at J, with 11 bases between. CDR3 length: 13 amino acids. The CDR3: CASSSGVGTEAFF. The CDR3 region has the DNA TGTGCCAGCAGCTCAGGGGTTGGAACTGAAGCTTTCTTT.

V usage is TRBV9 and J usage is TRBJ2-1; 10 positions match TRBD2. Germline V lookup: CDR1 SGDLS, CDR2 YYNGEE. This CDR3 is built from 15 residues. The V and J ends lost 2 bases and 7 bases, in that order; junction bases with no gene match: 6. CDR3 in amino acids: CASSVIAGGMNEQFF. In DNA form, the CDR3 reads TGTGCCAGCAGCGTGATAGCGGGAGGTATGAATGAGCAGTTCTTC.

The rearrangement joins TRBV12-5 to TRBJ2-1; TRBD1 agrees at 8 bases. The CDR3 is 13 residues long. The V and J ends lost 7 bases and 5 bases, in that order; junction bases with no gene match: 4. Per germline, CDR1 LGHNT and CDR2 FRNRAP. The CDR3 loop reads CASDTTGDNEQFF. In DNA form, the CDR3 reads TGTGCTAGTGACACGACAGGGGACAATGAGCAGTTCTTC.

This clone appeared a single time. The chain employs TRBV19 and TRBJ1-5, with unresolved D. V was shortened by 3 bases and J by 0 bases, with 6 bases between the two germline ends. Germline CDR1 LNHDA, CDR2 SQIVND (reference sequence). The CDR3 consists of 14 residues. CDR3 bases: TGTGCCAGTAGTATCCTCTATAGCAATCAGCCCCAGCATTTT. It yields the protein CASSILYSNQPQHF.

The chain has TRBV5-1 and TRBJ2-7; 7 nucleotides align to TRBD2. V trimming: 4 bases; J trimming: 2 bases; junction bases outside the gene matches: 9. Germline V lookup: CDR1 SGHRS, CDR2 YFSETQ. This CDR3 is 15 amino acids long. CDR3 bases: TGCGCCAGCAGCCTAACTAGCGCGACCCCCTACGAGCAGTACTTC. Translation: CASSLTSATPYEQYF.

The J gene is TRBJ1-4, the V gene TRBV7-9, with 10 bases identical to TRBD1. Germline CDR1 and CDR2: SEHNR and FQNEAQ (reference sequence). The CDR3 consists of 13 residues. V trimming: 7 bases; J trimming: 10 bases; junction bases outside the gene matches: 6. The CDR3 reads CASIPGQGRKLFF. CDR3 DNA: TGTGCCAGCATTCCGGGACAGGGGAGAAAACTGTTTTTT.

The rearrangement uses TRBV29-1 and TRBJ2-3, with 8 bases lining up with TRBD1. V was clipped by 7 bases and J by 2 bases; unmatched bases: 8. Germline values: CDR1 SQVTM, CDR2 ANQGSEA. The CDR3 consists of 14 residues. The CDR3 here is CSASGQGATDTQYF. In nucleotides, the CDR3 is TGCAGCGCCTCGGGCCAGGGGGCCACAGATACGCAGTATTTT.

The rearrangement links TRBV5-5 to TRBJ2-7, with 8 bases aligning to TRBD1. Unmatched junction bases numbered 9, after V lost 4 bases and J lost 3 bases. Germline V gives CDR1 SGHKS, CDR2 YYEKEE (reference sequence). The CDR3 totals 15 residues. The CDR3 DNA is TGTGCCAGCAGCACCTCGACAGGGGAGAACTACGAGCAGTACTTC. Amino acid sequence: CASSTSTGENYEQYF.

The V and J genes are TRBV9 and TRBJ2-3; 13 bases agree with TRBD2. The germline gives CDR1 SGDLS, CDR2 YYNGEE. The V and J ends lost 2 bases and 5 bases, in that order; junction bases with no gene match: 11. This CDR3 has 18 amino acids. The CDR3 loop reads CASSVNSGTSGNIDTQYF. DNA of the CDR3: TGTGCCAGCAGCGTCAATTCTGGGACTAGCGGGAATATAGATACGCAGTATTTT.

In its sample, this clone was seen once. The V gene is TRBV28, the J gene TRBJ2-7; TRBD1 aligns across 7 bases. The V gene end was trimmed by 5 bases and the J gene end by 2 bases; junction bases not matched to a gene: 3. The CDR3 runs 13 residues. Germline loops: CDR1 MDHEN, CDR2 SYDVKM. CDR3 bases: TGTGCCAGCAGTGGGACAGCAACCTACGAGCAGTACTTC. It codes for CASSGTATYEQYF.

This clone showed up just once. The chain links TRBV11-3 to TRBJ2-3, with 9 bases identical to TRBD1. The CDR3 sequence is 12 residues long. V shed 6 bases and J 8 bases; nucleotides not matched to a gene: 3. From germline, CDR1 is SGHNT and CDR2 YENEEA. CDR3 in amino acids: CASRDRGGTQYF. The CDR3 nucleotides are TGTGCCAGCAGGGACAGGGGAGGTACGCAGTATTTT.

This chain links TRBV5-1 with TRBJ2-6; D gene uncertain. Germline V gene lookup returns CDR1 SGHRS and CDR2 YFSETQ. This CDR3 comprises 15 residues. V was cut by 4 bases and J by 2 bases, with 10 bases left in between. For the CDR3, the DNA is TGCGCCAGCAGCCTCTCCGCGCCTGGGGCCAACGTCCTGACTTTC. This encodes CASSLSAPGANVLTF.

The chain is built from TRBV11-3 and TRBJ2-7; 7 nucleotides align to TRBD2. CDR1 is SGHNT and CDR2 is YENEEA in the germline V gene. The CDR3 consists of 17 residues. V shed 5 bases, J shed 0 bases, and the junction held 13 bases outside the gene matches. This CDR3 is CASSQRNSREGSYEQYF. CDR3 bases: TGTGCCAGCAGCCAAAGGAACTCTAGGGAGGGCTCCTACGAGCAGTACTTC.

This chain joins TRBV2 and TRBJ2-3; 11 bases align to TRBD2. J gave up 12 bases and V 8 bases, and 10 bases lay outside the gene matches. This CDR3 region has 13 residues. CDR1 and CDR2 from the germline V gene are SNHLY and FYNNEI. DNA of the CDR3: TGTGCCAGCGGCAGGGCAAGACTAGCGGGACAGTATTTT. Protein product: CASGRARLAGQYF.

V usage is TRBV6-1 and J usage is TRBJ2-5; possible D gene TRBD2, 5 bases. The V gene's germline CDR1 is MNHNS and CDR2 SASEGT. V lost 2 bases and J lost 5, with 18 bases in between. This CDR3 spans 16 amino acids. For the CDR3, the DNA is TGTGCCAGCAGTGAATGGACCGGGGAAATTAGGGAGACCCAGTACTTC. It specifies CASSEWTGEIRETQYF.